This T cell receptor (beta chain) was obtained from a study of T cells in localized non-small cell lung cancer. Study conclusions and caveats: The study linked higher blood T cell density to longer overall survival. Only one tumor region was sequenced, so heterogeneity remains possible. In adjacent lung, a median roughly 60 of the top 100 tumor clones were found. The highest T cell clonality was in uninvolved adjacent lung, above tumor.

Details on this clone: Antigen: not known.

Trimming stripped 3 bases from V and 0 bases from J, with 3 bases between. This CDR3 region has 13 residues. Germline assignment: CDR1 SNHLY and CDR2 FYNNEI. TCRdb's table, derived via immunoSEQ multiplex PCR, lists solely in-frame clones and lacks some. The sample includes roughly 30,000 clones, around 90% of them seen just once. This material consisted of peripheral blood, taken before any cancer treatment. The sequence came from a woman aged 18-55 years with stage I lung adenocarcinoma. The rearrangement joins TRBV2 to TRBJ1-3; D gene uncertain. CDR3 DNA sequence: TGTGCCAGCAGTGAGAACTCTGGAAACACCATATATTTT. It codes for CASSENSGNTIYF.